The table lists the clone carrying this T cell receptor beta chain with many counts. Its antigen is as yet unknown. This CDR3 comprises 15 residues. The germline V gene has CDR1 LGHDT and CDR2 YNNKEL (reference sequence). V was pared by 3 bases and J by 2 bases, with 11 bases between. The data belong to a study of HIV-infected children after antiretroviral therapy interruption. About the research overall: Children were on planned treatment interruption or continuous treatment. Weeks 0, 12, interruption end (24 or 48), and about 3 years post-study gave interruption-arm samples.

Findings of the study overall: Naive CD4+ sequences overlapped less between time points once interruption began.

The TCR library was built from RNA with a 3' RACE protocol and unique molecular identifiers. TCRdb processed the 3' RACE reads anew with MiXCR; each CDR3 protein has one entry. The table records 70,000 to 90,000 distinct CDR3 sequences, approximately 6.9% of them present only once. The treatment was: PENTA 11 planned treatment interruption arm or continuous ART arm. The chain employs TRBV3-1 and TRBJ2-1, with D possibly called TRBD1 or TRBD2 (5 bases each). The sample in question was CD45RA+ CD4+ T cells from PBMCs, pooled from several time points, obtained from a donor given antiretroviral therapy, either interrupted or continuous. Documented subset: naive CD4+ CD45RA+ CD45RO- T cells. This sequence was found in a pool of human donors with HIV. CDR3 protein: CASSHSRGPYNEQFF. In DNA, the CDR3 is TGTGCCAGCAGCCATTCTAGGGGACCCTACAATGAGCAGTTCTTC.